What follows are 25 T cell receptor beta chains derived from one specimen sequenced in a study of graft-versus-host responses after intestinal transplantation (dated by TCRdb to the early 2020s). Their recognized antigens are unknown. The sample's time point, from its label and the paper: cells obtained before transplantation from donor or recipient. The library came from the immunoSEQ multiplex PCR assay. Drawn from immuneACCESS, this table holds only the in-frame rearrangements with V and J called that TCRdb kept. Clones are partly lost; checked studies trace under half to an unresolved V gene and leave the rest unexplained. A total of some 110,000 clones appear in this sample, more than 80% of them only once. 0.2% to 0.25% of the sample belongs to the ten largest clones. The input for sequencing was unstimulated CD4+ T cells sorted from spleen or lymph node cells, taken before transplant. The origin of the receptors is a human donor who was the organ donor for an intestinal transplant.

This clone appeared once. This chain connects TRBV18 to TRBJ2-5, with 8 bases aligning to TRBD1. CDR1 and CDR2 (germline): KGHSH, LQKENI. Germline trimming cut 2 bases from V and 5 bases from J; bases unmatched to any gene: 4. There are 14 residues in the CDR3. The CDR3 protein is CASSPSSGGETQYF. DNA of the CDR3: TGTGCCAGCTCACCAAGTTCAGGGGGCGAGACCCAGTACTTC.

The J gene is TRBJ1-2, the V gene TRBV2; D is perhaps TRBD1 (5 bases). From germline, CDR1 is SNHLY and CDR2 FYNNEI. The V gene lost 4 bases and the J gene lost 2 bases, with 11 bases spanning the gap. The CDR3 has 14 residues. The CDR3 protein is CASSGGAPNYGYTF. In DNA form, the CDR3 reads TGTGCCAGCAGTGGTGGGGCGCCAAACTATGGCTACACCTTC. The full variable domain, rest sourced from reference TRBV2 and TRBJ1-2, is EPEVTQTPSHQVTQMGQEVILRCVPISNHLYFYWYRQILGQKVEFLVSFYNNEISEKSEIFDDQFSVERPDGSNFTLKIRSTKLEDSAMYFCASSGGAPNYGYTFGSGTRLTVV.

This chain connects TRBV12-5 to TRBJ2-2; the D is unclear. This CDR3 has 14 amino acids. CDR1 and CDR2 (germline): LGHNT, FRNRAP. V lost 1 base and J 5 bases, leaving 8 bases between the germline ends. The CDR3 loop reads CASGLGLRTGELFF. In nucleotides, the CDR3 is TGTGCTAGTGGTTTGGGACTGCGGACCGGGGAGCTGTTTTTT.

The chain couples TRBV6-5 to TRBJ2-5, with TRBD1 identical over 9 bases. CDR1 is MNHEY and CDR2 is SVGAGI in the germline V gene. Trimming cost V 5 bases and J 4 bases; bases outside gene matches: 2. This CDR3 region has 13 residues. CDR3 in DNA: TGTGCCAGCAGTCAACAGGGGGCAGAGACCCAGTACTTC. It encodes CASSQQGAETQYF.

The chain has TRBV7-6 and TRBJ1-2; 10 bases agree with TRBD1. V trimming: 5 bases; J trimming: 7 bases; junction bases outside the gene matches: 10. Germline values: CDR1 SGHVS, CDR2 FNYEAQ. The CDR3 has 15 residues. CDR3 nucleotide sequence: TGTGCCAGCAGCCCGGGGGACAGGGGTTCGGGTGGCTACACCTTC. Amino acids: CASSPGDRGSGGYTF.

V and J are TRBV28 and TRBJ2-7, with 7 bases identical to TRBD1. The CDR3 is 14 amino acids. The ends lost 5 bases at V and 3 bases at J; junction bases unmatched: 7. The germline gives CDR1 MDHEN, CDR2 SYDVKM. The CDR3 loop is CASSPQGQFYEQYF. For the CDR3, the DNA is TGTGCCAGCAGTCCCCAGGGACAGTTCTACGAGCAGTACTTC.

The chain's CDR3 is CASSLPDDYGYTF. CDR3 DNA sequence: TGTGCCAGCAGCTTGCCAGACGACTATGGCTACACCTTC. V is TRBV5-4 and J is TRBJ1-2; D unclear. The CDR3 loop spans 13 amino acids. The V end lost 1 base, the J end lost 3 bases, and 7 bases lay between the germline ends. The V gene's germline CDR1 is SGHNT and CDR2 YYREEE (reference sequence).

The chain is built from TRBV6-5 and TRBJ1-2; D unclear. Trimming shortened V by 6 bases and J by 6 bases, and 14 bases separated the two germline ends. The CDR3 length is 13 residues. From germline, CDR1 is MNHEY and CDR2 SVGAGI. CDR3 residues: CASSRLGVDGYTF. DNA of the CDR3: TGTGCCAGCAGCCGACTCGGCGTCGATGGCTACACCTTC.

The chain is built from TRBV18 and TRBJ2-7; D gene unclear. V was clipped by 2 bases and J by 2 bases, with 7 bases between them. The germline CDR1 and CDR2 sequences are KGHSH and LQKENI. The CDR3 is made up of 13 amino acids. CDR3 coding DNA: TGTGCCAGCTCACCAGACGTAGCCTACGAGCAGTACTTC. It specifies CASSPDVAYEQYF.

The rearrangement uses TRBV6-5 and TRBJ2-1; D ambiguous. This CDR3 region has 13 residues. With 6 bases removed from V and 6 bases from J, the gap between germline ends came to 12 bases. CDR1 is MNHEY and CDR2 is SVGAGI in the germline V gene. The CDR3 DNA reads TGTGCCAGCAGCGCCCCTAAAAGCAATGAGCAGTTCTTC. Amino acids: CASSAPKSNEQFF.

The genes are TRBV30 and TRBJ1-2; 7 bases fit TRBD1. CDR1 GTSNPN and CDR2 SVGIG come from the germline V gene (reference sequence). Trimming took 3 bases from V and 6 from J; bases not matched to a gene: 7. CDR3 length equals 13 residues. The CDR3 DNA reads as TGTGCCTGGAGCCGTGACAGGGTTAATGGCTACACCTTC. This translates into CAWSRDRVNGYTF.

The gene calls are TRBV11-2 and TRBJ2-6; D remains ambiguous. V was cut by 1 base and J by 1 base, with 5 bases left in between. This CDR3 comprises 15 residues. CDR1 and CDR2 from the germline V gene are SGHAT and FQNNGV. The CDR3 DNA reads TGTGCCAGCAGCTTAGCTAGGTCTGGGGCCAACGTCCTGACTTTC. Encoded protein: CASSLARSGANVLTF.

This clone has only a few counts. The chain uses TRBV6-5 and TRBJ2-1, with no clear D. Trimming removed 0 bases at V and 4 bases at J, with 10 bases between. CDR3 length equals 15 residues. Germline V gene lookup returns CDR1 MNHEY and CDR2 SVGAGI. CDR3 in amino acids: CASSYSPVGYNEQFF. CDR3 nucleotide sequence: TGTGCCAGCAGTTACTCGCCGGTAGGGTACAATGAGCAGTTCTTC.

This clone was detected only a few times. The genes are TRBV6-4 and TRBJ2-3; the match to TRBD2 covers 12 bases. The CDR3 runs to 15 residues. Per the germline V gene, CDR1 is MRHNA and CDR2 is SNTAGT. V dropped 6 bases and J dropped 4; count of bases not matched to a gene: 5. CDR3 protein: CASSTTSGSSDTQYF. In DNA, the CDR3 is TGTGCCAGCAGCACGACTAGCGGGAGCTCAGATACGCAGTATTTT.

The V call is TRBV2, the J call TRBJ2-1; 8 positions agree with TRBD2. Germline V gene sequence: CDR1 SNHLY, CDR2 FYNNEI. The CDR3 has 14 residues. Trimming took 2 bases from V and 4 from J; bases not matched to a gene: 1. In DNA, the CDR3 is TGTGCCAGCAGTGAAATAGCGGGATACAATGAGCAGTTCTTC. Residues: CASSEIAGYNEQFF.

CDR3 sequence (DNA): TGTGCCAGTACCACCGGCCCTTGGGCGGGAGTTAATAATGAGCAGTTCTTC. Translating it yields CASTTGPWAGVNNEQFF. The chain has TRBV19 and TRBJ2-1, with 7 bases aligning to TRBD2. J was trimmed by 7 bases and V by 7 bases; bases with no gene match: 19. There are 17 residues in the CDR3. Germline lookup yields CDR1 LNHDA and CDR2 SQIVND (reference sequence). The full variable domain, with the rest looked up from reference TRBV19 and TRBJ2-1, is DGGITQSPKYLFRKEGQNVTLSCEQNLNHDAMYWYRQDPGQGLRLIYYSQIVNDFQKGDIAEGYSVSREKKESFPLTVTSAQKNPTAFYLCASTTGPWAGVNNEQFFGPGTRLTVL.

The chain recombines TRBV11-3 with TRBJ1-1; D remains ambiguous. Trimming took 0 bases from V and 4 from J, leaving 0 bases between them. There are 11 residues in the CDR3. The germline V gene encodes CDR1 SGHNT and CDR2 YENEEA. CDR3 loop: CASSLDTEAFF. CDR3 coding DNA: TGTGCCAGCAGCTTAGACACTGAAGCTTTCTTT.

CDR3 loop: CASSLAGGSDTQYF. The CDR3 region has the DNA TGTGCCAGCAGTCTAGCGGGAGGATCAGATACGCAGTATTTT. This chain connects TRBV6-6 to TRBJ2-3; 11 bases map to TRBD2. The V gene end was trimmed by 5 bases and the J gene end by 4 bases; junction bases not matched to a gene: 2. The CDR3 has 14 amino acids. Germline CDR1 reads MNHNY; CDR2 reads SVGAGI (reference sequence).

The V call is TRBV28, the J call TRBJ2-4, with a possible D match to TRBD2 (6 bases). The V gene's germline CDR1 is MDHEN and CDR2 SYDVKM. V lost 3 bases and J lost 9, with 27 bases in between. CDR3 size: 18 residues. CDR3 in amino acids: CASSFMATDTQGGTIQYF. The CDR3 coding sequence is TGTGCCAGCAGTTTCATGGCGACTGACACGCAGGGAGGTACCATTCAGTACTTC.

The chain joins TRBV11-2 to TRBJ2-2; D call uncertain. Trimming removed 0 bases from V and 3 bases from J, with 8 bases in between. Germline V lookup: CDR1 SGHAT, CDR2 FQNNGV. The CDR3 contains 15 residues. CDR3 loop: CASSLEGRDTGELFF. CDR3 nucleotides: TGTGCCAGCAGCTTAGAAGGCAGAGACACCGGGGAGCTGTTTTTT.

The CDR3 protein is CASSIFSRQGGYTF. The CDR3 bases are TGTGCCAGTAGTATATTTTCTCGACAGGGCGGCTACACCTTC. This sequence joins TRBV19 and TRBJ1-2; 7 bases fit TRBD1. Trimming at V came to 2 bases and at J to 8 bases, leaving 8 bases not matched to a gene. CDR1 and CDR2 (germline): LNHDA, SQIVND (reference sequence). CDR3 length: 14 amino acids.

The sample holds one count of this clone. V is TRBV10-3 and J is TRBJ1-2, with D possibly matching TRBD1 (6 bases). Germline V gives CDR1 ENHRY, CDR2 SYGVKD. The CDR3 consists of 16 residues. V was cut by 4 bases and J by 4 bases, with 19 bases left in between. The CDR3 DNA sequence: TGTGCCATCAGTGTCCCCTCCACGGGGGGCCCCTATGGCTACACCTTC. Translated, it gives CAISVPSTGGPYGYTF.

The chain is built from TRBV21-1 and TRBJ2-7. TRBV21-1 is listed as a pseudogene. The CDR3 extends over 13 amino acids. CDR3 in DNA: TGTGCCAGCAGCATAATCGGCCGGTACGAGCAGTACTTC. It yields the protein CASSIIGRYEQYF.

The CDR3 sequence: CASSLGLAGGPDTQYF. CDR3 DNA sequence: TGTGCCAGCAGCTTAGGACTAGCGGGAGGGCCAGATACGCAGTATTTT. This chain connects TRBV7-3 to TRBJ2-3, with 15 bases lining up with TRBD2. With V trimmed by 2 bases and J by 4 bases, 1 base remained unmatched. The CDR3 is made up of 16 amino acids. Per germline, CDR1 SGHTA and CDR2 FQGTGA.

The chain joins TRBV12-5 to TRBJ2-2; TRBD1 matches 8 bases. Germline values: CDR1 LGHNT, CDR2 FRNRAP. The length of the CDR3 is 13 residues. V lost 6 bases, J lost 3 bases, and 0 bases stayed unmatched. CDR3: CASGQGDTGELFF. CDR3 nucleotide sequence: TGTGCTAGTGGACAGGGGGACACCGGGGAGCTGTTTTTT.